This TCR beta chain was captured in a study of radiotherapy plus CTLA-4 blockade in lung cancer. The CDR3 is made up of 15 amino acids. The V end was cut by 1 base, the J end by 2 bases, with 12 bases between. The V gene's germline CDR1 is MGHRA and CDR2 YSYEKL. Some clones are missing from TCRdb's copy, which holds only in-frame ones; the method was immunoSEQ multiplex PCR. The repertoire has some 120,000 clones, about 80% of them found once; the top ten carry around 3.3%. This receptor was taken from a human donor with non-small cell lung cancer that progressed on radiotherapy plus ipilimumab. Some clones in this sample may be carry-over from other donors' samples. Material: peripheral blood, obtained from a patient treated with radiotherapy plus ipilimumab. The chain is built from TRBV4-1 and TRBJ2-7; the D gene is possibly TRBD2 (6 bases). In DNA form, the CDR3 reads TGCGCCAGCAGCCAAGGACCGGGGGAAGCCTACGAGCAGTACTTC. Translation gives CASSQGPGEAYEQYF.